Sequencing of this TCR beta chain was carried out in a study of T cells in Graves' hyperthyroidism and ophthalmopathy. CDR1 SGHRS and CDR2 YFSETQ come from the germline V gene. The CDR3 has 15 amino acids. J lost 2 bases, V lost 2 bases, and 7 bases had no gene match. Amplification yielded TCR beta CDR3 regions, with RNA transcripts as the source. The TCR CDR3 first-round RT-PCR relied on the HTBI primer set. TCRdb ran MiXCR on the multiplex PCR reads and lists one entry per CDR3 protein. The table includes about 610,000 distinct CDR3 sequences, around 15% detected once. Reasons for excluding patients were uncontrolled infection, other autoimmune disease, pregnancy or lactation. This clonotype was seen ten or more times.

Input material: blood. The chain couples TRBV5-1 to TRBJ2-7; 7 bases match TRBD1. The clonotype originates from a woman between 35 and 50 years old with Graves' ophthalmopathy. The CDR3, as DNA: TGCGCCAGCAGCTTCGATACAGGGGATACCTACGAGCAGTACTTC. This encodes CASSFDTGDTYEQYF.